This T cell receptor (beta chain) was captured by sequencing in a study of T cell responses to AZD1222 COVID-19 vaccine. Study-level information: Second doses were pooled across both intervals (about 4 or about 12 weeks).

The length of the CDR3 is 15 residues. After removal of 7 bases from V and 2 bases from J, the junction contained 8 bases not matched to a gene. Germline V lookup: CDR1 MNHEY, CDR2 SVGAGI. TCRdb keeps only in-frame clones here, not all; method: immunoSEQ multiplex PCR. The sample has about 94,000 clones; about 88% are singletons. The clonotype originates from an adult in good health. J is TRBJ1-5 and V is TRBV6-5, with 7 bases fitting TRBD1. Material: peripheral blood, obtained on day 0 of AZD1222 vaccination. The CDR3 protein is CASTPDRAGNQPQHF. CDR3 bases: TGTGCCAGCACTCCCGACAGGGCTGGCAATCAGCCCCAGCATTTT.